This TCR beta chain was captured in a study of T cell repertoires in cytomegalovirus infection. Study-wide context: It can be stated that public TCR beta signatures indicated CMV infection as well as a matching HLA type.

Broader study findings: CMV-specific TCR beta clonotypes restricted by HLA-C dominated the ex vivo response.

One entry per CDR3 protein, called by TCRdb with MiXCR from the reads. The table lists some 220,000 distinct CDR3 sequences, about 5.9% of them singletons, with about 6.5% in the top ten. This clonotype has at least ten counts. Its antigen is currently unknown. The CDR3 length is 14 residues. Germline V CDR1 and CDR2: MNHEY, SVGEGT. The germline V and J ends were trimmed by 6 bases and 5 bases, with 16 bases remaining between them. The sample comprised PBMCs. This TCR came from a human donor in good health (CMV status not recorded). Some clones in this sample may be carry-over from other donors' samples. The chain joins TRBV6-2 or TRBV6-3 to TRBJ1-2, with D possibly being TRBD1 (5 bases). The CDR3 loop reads CASRDTADPYGYTF. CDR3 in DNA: TGTGCCAGCAGGGACACAGCAGACCCTTATGGCTACACCTTC.